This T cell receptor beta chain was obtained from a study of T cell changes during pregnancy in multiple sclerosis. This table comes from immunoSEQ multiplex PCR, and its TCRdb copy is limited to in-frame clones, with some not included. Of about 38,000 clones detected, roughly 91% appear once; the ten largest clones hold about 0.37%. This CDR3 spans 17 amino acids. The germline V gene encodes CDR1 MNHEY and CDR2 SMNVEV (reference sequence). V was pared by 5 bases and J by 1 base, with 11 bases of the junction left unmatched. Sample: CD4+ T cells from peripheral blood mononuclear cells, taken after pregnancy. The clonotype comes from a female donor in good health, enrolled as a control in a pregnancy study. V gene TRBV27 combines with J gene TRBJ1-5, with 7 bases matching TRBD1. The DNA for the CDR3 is TGTGCCAGCAGTCCACAGCCGACAGGGCTAAGCAATCAGCCCCAGCATTTT. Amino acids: CASSPQPTGLSNQPQHF.